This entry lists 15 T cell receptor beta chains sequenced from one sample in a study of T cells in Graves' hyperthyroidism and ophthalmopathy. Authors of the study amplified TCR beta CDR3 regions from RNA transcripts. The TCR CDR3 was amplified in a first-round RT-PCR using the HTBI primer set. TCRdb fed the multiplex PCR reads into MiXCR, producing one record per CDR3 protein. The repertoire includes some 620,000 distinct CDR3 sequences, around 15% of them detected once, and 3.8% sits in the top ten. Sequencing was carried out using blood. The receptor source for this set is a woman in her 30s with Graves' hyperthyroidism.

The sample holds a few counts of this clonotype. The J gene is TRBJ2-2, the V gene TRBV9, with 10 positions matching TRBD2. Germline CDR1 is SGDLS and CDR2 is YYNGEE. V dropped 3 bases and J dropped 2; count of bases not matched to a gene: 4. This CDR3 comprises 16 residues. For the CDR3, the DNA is TGTGCCAGCAGCGGATTAGCGGGAGGTAACACCGGGGAGCTGTTTTTT. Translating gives CASSGLAGGNTGELFF.

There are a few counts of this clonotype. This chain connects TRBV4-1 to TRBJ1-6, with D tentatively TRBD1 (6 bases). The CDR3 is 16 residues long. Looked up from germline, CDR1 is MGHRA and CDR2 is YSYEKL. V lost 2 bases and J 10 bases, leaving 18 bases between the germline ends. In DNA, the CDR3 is TGCGCCAGCAGCCAAAGTCCTTCAGGGGCGGAATCACCCCTCCACTTT. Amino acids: CASSQSPSGAESPLHF.

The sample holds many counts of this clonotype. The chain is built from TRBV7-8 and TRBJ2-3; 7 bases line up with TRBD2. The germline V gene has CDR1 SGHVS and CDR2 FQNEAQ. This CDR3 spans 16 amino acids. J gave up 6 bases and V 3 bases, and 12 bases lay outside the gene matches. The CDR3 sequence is CASSFVEGGGKDTQYF. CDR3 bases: TGTGCCAGCAGCTTTGTTGAGGGCGGGGGTAAGGATACGCAGTATTTT.

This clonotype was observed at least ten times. The chain's CDR3 is CASSSIRTENGGYTF. CDR3 sequence (DNA): TGTGCCAGCAGCTCGATCCGAACCGAAAACGGGGGCTACACCTTC. This rearrangement joins TRBV11-2 to TRBJ1-2; D is unresolved. From germline, CDR1 is SGHAT and CDR2 FQNNGV. V was shortened by 4 bases and J by 8 bases, with 20 bases between the two germline ends. The CDR3 extends over 15 amino acids.

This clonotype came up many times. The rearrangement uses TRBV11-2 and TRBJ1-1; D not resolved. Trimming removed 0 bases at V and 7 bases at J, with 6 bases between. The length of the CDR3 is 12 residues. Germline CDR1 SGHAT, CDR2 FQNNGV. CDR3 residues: CASSLDRIEAFF. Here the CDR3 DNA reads TGTGCCAGCAGCTTAGACAGGATTGAAGCTTTCTTT.

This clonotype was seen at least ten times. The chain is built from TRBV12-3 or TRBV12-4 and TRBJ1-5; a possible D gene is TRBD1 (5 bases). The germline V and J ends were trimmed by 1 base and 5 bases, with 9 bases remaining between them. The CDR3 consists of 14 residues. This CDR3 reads CASSLGGADQPQHF. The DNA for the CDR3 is TGTGCCAGCAGTTTAGGGGGCGCGGATCAGCCCCAGCATTTT.

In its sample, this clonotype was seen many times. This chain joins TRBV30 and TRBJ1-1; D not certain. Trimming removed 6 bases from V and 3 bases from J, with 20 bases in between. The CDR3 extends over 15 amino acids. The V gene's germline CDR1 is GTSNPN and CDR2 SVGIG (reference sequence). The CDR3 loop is CACPVLGVPHTEAFF. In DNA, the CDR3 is TGTGCCTGCCCCGTCCTGGGAGTGCCCCACACTGAAGCTTTCTTT.

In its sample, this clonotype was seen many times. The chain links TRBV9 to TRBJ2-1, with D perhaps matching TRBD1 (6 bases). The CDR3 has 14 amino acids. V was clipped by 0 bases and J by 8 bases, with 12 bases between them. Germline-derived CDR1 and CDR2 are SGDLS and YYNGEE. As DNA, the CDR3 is TGTGCCAGCAGCGTAGAGCAGGGGAGATATGAGCAGTTCTTC. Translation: CASSVEQGRYEQFF.

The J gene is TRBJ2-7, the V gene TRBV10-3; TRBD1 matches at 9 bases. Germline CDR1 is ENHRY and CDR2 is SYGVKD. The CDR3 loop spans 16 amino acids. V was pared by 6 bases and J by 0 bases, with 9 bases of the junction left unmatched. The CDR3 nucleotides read TGTGCCATCAGCGCCTTCGGGACAGGGAACTCCTACGAGCAGTACTTC. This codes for CAISAFGTGNSYEQYF.

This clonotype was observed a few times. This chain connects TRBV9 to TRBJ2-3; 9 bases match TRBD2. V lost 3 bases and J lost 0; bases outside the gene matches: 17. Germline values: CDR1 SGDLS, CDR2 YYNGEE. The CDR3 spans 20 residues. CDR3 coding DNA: TGTGCCAGCAGCGGCTGGGGTACGACTAGCGGAGCCAAGAGCACAGATACGCAGTATTTT. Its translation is CASSGWGTTSGAKSTDTQYF.

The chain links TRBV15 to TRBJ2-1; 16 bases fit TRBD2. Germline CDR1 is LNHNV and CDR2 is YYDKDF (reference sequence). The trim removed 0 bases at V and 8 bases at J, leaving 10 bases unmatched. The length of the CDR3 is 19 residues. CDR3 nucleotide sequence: TGTGCCACCAGCAGAGATCGGGGTGAGGGACTAGCGGGAGGGGATGAGCAGTTCTTC. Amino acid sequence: CATSRDRGEGLAGGDEQFF.

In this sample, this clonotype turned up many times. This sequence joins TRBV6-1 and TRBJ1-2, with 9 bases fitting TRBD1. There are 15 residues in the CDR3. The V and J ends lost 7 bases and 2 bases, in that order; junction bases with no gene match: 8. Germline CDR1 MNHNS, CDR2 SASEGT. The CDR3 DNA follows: TGTGCCAGCACCCGAGACAGGGGGGCAAACTATGGCTACACCTTC. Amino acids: CASTRDRGANYGYTF.

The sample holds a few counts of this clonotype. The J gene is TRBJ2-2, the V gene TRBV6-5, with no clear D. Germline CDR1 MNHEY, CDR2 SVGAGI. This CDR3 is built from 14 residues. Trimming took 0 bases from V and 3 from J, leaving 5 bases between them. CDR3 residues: CASSYSSDTGELFF. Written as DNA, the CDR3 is TGTGCCAGCAGTTACTCTTCGGACACCGGGGAGCTGTTTTTT.

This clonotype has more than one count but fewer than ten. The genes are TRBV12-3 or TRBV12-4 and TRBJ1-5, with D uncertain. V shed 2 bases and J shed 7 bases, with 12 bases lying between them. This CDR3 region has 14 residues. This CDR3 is CASSLISPSQPQHF. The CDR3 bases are TGTGCCAGCAGTTTAATCTCTCCTTCACAGCCCCAGCATTTT.

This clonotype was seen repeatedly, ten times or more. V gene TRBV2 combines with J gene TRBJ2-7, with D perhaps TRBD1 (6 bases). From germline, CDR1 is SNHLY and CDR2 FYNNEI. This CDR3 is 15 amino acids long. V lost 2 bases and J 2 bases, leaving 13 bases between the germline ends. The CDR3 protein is CASSERTGYPYEQYF. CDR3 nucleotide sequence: TGTGCCAGCAGTGAACGAACAGGGTATCCCTACGAGCAGTACTTC.